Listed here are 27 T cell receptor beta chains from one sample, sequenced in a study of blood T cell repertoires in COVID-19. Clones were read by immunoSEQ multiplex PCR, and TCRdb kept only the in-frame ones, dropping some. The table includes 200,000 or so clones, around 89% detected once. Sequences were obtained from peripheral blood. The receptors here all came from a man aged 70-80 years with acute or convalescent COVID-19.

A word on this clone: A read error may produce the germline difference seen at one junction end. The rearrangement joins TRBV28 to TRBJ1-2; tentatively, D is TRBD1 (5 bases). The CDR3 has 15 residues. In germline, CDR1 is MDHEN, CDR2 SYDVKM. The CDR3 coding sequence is TGTGCCAGCAGTCTCGCCGGGGGAGGTTACTACGGCTACACCTTC. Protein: CASSLAGGGYYGYTF.

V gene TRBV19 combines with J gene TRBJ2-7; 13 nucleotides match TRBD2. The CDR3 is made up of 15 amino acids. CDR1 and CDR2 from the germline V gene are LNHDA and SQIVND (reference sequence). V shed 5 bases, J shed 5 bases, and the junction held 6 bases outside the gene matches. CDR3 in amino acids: CASSARTSGSDEQYF. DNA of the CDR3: TGTGCCAGTAGTGCGCGGACTAGCGGGAGCGACGAGCAGTACTTC.

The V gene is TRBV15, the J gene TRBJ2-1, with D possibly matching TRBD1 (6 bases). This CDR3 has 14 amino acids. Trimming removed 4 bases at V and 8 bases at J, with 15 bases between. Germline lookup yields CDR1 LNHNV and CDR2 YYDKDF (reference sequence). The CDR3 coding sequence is TGTGCCACCAGCAACACACGGACAGTGGATGAGCAGTTCTTC. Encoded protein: CATSNTRTVDEQFF.

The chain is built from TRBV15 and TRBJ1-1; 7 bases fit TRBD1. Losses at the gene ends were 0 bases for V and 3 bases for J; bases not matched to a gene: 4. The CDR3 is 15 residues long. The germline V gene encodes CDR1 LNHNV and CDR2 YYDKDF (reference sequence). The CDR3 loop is CATSRETGLDTEAFF. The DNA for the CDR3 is TGTGCCACCAGCAGAGAGACAGGGCTGGACACTGAAGCTTTCTTT.

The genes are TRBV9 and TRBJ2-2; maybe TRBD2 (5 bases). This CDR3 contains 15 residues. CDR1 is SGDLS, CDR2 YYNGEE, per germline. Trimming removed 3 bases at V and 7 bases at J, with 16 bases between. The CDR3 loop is CASSARTDLGGELFF. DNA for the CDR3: TGTGCCAGCAGCGCCCGGACTGATTTAGGCGGGGAGCTGTTTTTT.

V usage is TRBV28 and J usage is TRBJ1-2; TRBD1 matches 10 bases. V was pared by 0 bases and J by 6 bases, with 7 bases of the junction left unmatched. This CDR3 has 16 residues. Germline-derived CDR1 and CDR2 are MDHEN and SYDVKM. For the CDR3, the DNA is TGTGCCAGCAGTTTATGGGCCGGGACAGGGGTTGATGGCTACACCTTC. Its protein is CASSLWAGTGVDGYTF.

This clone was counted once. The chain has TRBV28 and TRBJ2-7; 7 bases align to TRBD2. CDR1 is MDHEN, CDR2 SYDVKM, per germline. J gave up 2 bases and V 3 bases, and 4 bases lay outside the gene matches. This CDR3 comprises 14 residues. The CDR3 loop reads CASSFRDYTYEQYF. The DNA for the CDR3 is TGTGCCAGCAGTTTCCGGGACTATACCTACGAGCAGTACTTC.

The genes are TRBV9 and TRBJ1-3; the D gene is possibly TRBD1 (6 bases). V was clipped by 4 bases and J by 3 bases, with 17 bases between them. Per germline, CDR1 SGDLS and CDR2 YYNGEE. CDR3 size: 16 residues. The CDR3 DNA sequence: TGTGCCAGCAGCACACGGGCGGGGGCAGGTGGAAACACCATATATTTT. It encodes CASSTRAGAGGNTIYF.

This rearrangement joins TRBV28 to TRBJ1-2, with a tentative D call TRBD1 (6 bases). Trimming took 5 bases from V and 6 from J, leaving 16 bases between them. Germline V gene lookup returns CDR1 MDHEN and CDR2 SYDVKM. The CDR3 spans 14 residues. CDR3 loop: CASSPGVRADGYTF. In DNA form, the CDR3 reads TGTGCCAGCAGTCCAGGGGTGAGGGCAGATGGCTACACCTTC.

CDR3 residues: CASRIGQLNSPLHF. The CDR3 nucleotides are TGTGCCAGCAGGATCGGACAGTTAAATTCACCCCTCCACTTT. The chain has TRBV27 and TRBJ1-6; D possibly corresponds to TRBD1 (6 bases). The germline V gene encodes CDR1 MNHEY and CDR2 SMNVEV (reference sequence). The ends were cut back, 6 bases at V and 7 bases at J, with 13 bases in the middle. CDR3 length: 14 amino acids.

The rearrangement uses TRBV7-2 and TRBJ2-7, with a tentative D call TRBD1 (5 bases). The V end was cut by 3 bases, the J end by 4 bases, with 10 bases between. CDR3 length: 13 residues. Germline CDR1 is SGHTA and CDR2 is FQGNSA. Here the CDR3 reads CASSLGPLYEQYF. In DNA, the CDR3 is TGTGCCAGCAGCTTGGGGCCTCTATACGAGCAGTACTTC. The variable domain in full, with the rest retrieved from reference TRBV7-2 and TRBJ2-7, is GAGVSQSPSNKVTEKGKDVELRCDPISGHTALYWYRQSLGQGLEFLIYFQGNSAPDKSGLPSDRFSAERTGGSVSTLTIQRTQQEDSAVYLCASSLGPLYEQYFGPGTRLTVT.

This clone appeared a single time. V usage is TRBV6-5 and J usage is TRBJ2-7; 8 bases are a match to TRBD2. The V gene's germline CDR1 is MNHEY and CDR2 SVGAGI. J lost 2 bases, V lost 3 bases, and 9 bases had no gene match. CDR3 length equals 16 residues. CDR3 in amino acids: CASSYFSGSGAYEQYF. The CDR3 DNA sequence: TGTGCCAGCAGTTATTTCAGCGGGAGTGGGGCCTACGAGCAGTACTTC.

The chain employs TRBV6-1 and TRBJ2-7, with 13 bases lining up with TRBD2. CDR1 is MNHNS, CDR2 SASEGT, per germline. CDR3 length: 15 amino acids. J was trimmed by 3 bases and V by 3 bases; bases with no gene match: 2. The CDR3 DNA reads TGTGCCAGCAGTGATTGGACTAGCGGGGGCTACGAGCAGTACTTC. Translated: CASSDWTSGGYEQYF.

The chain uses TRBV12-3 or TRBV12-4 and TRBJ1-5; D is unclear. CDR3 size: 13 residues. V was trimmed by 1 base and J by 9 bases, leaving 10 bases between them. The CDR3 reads CASSLGAEVPQHF. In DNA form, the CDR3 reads TGTGCCAGCAGTTTAGGGGCGGAGGTGCCCCAGCATTTT.

The CDR3 is CASSQEPGEQYF. The CDR3 nucleotides are TGTGCCAGCAGCCAAGAACCAGGCGAGCAGTACTTC. The chain carries TRBV3-1 (or the pseudogene TRBV3-2) and TRBJ2-7; D unresolved. CDR1 is LGHDT, CDR2 YNNKEL, per germline (reference sequence). V shed 0 bases and J shed 6 bases, with 6 bases lying between them. This CDR3 contains 12 residues.

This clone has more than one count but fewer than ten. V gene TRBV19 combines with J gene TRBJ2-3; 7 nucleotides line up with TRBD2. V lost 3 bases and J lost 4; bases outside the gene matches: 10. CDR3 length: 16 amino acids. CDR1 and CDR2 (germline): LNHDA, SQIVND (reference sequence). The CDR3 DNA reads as TGTGCCAGTAGTATCTTTGGCGGGAGTAAGCCAGATACGCAGTATTTT. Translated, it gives CASSIFGGSKPDTQYF.

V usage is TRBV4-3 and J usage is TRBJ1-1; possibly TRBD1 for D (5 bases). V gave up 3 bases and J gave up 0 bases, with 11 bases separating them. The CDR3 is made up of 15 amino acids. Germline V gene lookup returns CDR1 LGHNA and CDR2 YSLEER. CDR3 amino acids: CASSQSTAMNTEAFF. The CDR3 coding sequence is TGCGCCAGCAGCCAGTCGACAGCAATGAACACTGAAGCTTTCTTT.

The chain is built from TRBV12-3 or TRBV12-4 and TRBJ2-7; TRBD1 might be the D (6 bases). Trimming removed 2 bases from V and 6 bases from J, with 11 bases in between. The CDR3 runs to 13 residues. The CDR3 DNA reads TGTGCCAGCAGTTTAAACAGGGCAGGCGAGCAGTACTTC. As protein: CASSLNRAGEQYF.

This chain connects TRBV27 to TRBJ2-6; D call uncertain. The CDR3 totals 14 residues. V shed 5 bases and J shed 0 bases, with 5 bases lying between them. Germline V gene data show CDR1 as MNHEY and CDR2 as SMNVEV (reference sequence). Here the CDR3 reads CASSPRSGANVLTF. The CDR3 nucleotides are TGTGCCAGCAGTCCCCGCTCTGGGGCCAACGTCCTGACTTTC.

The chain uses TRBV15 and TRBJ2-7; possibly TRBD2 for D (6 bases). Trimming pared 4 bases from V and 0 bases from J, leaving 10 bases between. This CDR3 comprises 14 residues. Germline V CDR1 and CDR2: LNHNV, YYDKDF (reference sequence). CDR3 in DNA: TGTGCCACCAGCAAAGGAGGGAACTCCTACGAGCAGTACTTC. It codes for CATSKGGNSYEQYF.

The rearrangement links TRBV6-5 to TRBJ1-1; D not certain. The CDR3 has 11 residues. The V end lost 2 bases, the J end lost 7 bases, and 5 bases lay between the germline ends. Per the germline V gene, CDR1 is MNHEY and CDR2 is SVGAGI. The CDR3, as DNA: TGTGCCAGCAGTTACGGAGTTGAAGCTTTCTTT. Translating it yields CASSYGVEAFF.

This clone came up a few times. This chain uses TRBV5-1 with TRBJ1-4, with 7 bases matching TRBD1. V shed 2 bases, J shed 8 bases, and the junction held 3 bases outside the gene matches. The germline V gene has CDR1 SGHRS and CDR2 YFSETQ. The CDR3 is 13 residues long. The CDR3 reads CASSLGRGEKLFF. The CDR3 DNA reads TGCGCCAGCAGCTTAGGCAGGGGGGAAAAACTGTTTTTT. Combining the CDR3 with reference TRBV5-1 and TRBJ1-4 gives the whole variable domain KAGVTQTPRYLIKTRGQQVTLSCSPISGHRSVSWYQQTPGQGLQFLFEYFSETQRNKGNFPGRFSGRQFSNSRSEMNVSTLELGDSALYLCASSLGRGEKLFFGSGTQLSVL.

The CDR3 loop is CASSLDRGNEQFF. As DNA, the CDR3 is TGTGCCAGCAGCCTGGACAGGGGCAATGAGCAGTTCTTC. The chain couples TRBV13 to TRBJ2-1, with TRBD1 matching over 9 bases. This CDR3 is built from 13 residues. From germline, CDR1 is PRHDT and CDR2 FYEKMQ (reference sequence). Trimming removed 5 bases from V and 6 bases from J; junction bases left unmatched: 2.

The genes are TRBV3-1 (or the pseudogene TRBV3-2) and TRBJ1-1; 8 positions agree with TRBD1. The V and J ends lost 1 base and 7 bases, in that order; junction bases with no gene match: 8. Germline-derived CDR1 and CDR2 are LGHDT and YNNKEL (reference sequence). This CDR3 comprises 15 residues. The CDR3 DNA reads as TGTGCCAGCAGCCAAGTCTTCAGGGGGCAGGATGAAGCTTTCTTT. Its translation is CASSQVFRGQDEAFF.

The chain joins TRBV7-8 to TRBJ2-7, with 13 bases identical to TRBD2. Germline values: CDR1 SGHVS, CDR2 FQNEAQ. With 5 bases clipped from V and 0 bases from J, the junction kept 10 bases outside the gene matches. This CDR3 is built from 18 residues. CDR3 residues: CASSNPGTSGASSYEQYF. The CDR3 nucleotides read TGTGCCAGCAGCAACCCAGGGACTAGCGGGGCCAGCTCCTACGAGCAGTACTTC.

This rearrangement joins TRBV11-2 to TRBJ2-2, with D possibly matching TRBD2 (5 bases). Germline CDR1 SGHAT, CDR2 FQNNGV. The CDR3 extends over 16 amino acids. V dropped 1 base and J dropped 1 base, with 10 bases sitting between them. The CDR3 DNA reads TGTGCCAGCAGCTTAGCTGGCGGAGGGAACACCGGGGAGCTGTTTTTT. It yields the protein CASSLAGGGNTGELFF.

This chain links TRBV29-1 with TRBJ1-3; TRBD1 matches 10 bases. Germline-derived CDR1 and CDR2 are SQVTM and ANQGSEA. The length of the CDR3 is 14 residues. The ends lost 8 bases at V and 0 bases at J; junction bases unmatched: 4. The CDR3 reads CSLTGGLSGNTIYF. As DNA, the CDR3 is TGCAGCTTGACAGGGGGCCTCTCTGGAAACACCATATATTTT. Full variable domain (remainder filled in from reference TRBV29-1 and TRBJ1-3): SAVISQKPSRDICQRGTSLTIQCQVDSQVTMMFWYRQQPGQSLTLIATANQGSEATYESGFVIDKFPISRPNLTFSTLTVSNMSPEDSSIYLCSLTGGLSGNTIYFGEGSWLTVV.